Listed below are T cell receptor beta chains from one sample, sequenced in a study of post-analysis software for immune sequencing data. Each CDR3 protein is one row after TCRdb ran MiXCR on the PCR reads. The table shows about 820,000 distinct CDR3 sequences, with around 50% occurring only once. Sequencing was carried out using blood. The receptor source for this set is a girl aged 10-17 years with multiple sclerosis. Each CDR3 is given with its conserved first and last residue. D genes are given only for firm matches. Expanded clones are given a class, and other clones once, few, many or no size at all.

clone_size d_call j_call v_call cdr3_nt cdr3_aa
. TRBD1 TRBJ1-2 TRBV27 TGTGCCAGCACCCTAACAGGGGGCAACTATGGCTACACCTTC CASTLTGGNYGYTF
. . TRBJ1-5 TRBV7-3 TGTGCCAGCAGCCCAACCGGGACTGCCAATAGCAATCAGCCCCAGCATTTT CASSPTGTANSNQPQHF
many . TRBJ2-5 TRBV5-1 TGCGCCAGCAGCTTGGCCCGGGAGACCCAGTACTTC CASSLARETQYF
. . TRBJ1-2 TRBV15 TGTGCCACCAGCGCTAGTCCCCTAGGCGGCTACACCTTC CATSASPLGGYTF
few . TRBJ2-5 TRBV6-5 TGTGCCAGCAGTTACTCGACTAGTCGAGAGACCCAGTACTTC CASSYSTSRETQYF
few . TRBJ1-2 TRBV7-9 TGTGCCAGTTCTCGGGGATCGATCGGCTACACCTTC CASSRGSIGYTF
. . TRBJ2-7 TRBV12-3/TRBV12-4 TGTGCCAGCAGTTTAATGGACGTAAGCTACGAGCAGTACTTC CASSLMDVSYEQYF
. . TRBJ2-1 TRBV6-2/TRBV6-3 TGTGCCAGCAGTCCCTGGGGGGTGAATGAGCAGTTCTTC CASSPWGVNEQFF
few . TRBJ2-5 TRBV5-1 TGCGCCAGCAGCTTGAAAGGAAGAGAGACCCAGTACTTC CASSLKGRETQYF
. . TRBJ2-7 TRBV5-1 TGCGCCAGCAGCGCCCGGGACGGACCCTACGAGCAGTACTTC CASSARDGPYEQYF
. TRBD2 TRBJ2-3 TRBV20-1 TGCAGTGCTAGCCCCCTGGTTGGCGGGAGAAGCACAGATACGCAGTATTTT CSASPLVGGRSTDTQYF
. TRBD1 TRBJ1-2 TRBV6-6 TGTGCCAGCAGCCGAGGGGGCACTAACTATGGCTACACCTTC CASSRGGTNYGYTF
. . TRBJ2-3 TRBV12-5 TGTGCTAGTGGTTTGGTTCCGTCTGGGGGGACAGATACGCAGTATTTT CASGLVPSGGTDTQYF
. TRBD1 TRBJ2-1 TRBV20-1 TGCAGTGCCCAAGGTAGACAGGGTTACAATGAGCAGTTCTTC CSAQGRQGYNEQFF
. TRBD1 TRBJ1-2 TRBV4-1 TGCGCCAGCAGCCAATCCGGACAGGGCGGCTATGGCTACACCTTC CASSQSGQGGYGYTF
. . TRBJ2-6 TRBV7-6 TGTGCCTGCAGCTTATACGGGCCGTCTGGGGCCAACGTCCTGACTTTC CACSLYGPSGANVLTF
. . TRBJ1-2 TRBV25-1 TGTGCCAGCAGGGCGGCCGGGGCGGGCTACACCTTC CASRAAGAGYTF
. TRBD2 TRBJ2-7 TRBV6-1 TGTGCCAGCAGCCACCCGGCGGGTAGCGGGAGATCCTACGAGCAGTACTTC CASSHPAGSGRSYEQYF
many TRBD1 TRBJ2-5 TRBV5-1 TGCGCCAGCAGCAGGGACAGTGGACGACTGGGGGAGACCCAGTACTTC CASSRDSGRLGETQYF
. . TRBJ1-5 TRBV7-8 TGTGCCAGCAGCTTAGCGCTTCGGACGGATAGCAATCAGCCCCAGCATTTT CASSLALRTDSNQPQHF
. . TRBJ2-7 TRBV20-1 TGCAGTGCTTACAGGGATAACTACGAGCAGTACTTC CSAYRDNYEQYF
. TRBD2 TRBJ2-1 TRBV4-2 TGTGCCAGCAGCCAAGACGGGACTAGGGATGAGCAGTTCTTC CASSQDGTRDEQFF
. TRBD1 TRBJ1-2 TRBV3-1 TGTGCCAGCAGTTCGAACGACAGGGGCGCCTATGGCTACACCTTC CASSSNDRGAYGYTF
few TRBD2 TRBJ2-7 TRBV20-1 TGCAGTGCAGCCGCGACTAGCGGGAGAAAGGAGCAGTACTTC CSAAATSGRKEQYF
. . TRBJ2-3 TRBV20-1 TGCAGTGCTAGAGATAGGCGCCGAGGGACTCACGGGGATACGCAGTATTTT CSARDRRRGTHGDTQYF
. TRBD2 TRBJ2-1 TRBV14 TGTGCCAGCAGCCGCCGGGTAGCGGGCCTCAATGAGCAGTTCTTC CASSRRVAGLNEQFF
few . TRBJ2-7 TRBV7-9 TGTGCCAGCAGCTTCGCAGGGGAAGGCTACGAGCAGTACTTC CASSFAGEGYEQYF
. TRBD2 TRBJ2-3 TRBV20-1 TGCAGTGCTAGTCGACTAGCGGGAGAGCGGGATACGCAGTATTTT CSASRLAGERDTQYF
. . TRBJ1-2 TRBV6-5 TGTGCCAGCAGTTCTTTAGGGATAACCTATGGCTACACCTTC CASSSLGITYGYTF
. TRBD1 TRBJ2-7 TRBV5-5 TGTGCCAGCAGAGTCTATGGCGAGGCCGACAGGGGGTCTTCTAGGGAGCAGTACTTC CASRVYGEADRGSSREQYF
. TRBD2 TRBJ2-5 TRBV9 TGTGCCAGCAGCACGGGACTAGCGGGGGATCTTCGAGAGACCCAGTACTTC CASSTGLAGDLRETQYF
. . TRBJ1-4 TRBV5-1 TGCGCCAGCACCACGGGGGTGGATGAAAAACTGTTTTTT CASTTGVDEKLFF
few . TRBJ2-6 TRBV5-6 TGTGCCAGCAGCTTGGGGGTACTCCACTACTCTGGGGCCAACGTCCTGACTTTC CASSLGVLHYSGANVLTF
. TRBD1 TRBJ1-2 TRBV7-2 TGTGCCAGCAGCCACGACCGGGGACAGGTGGGGAATGGCTACACCTTC CASSHDRGQVGNGYTF
. TRBD2 TRBJ2-5 TRBV7-2 TGTGCCAGCAGCCCAACAACGGGGGGGAAAGAGACCCAGTACTTC CASSPTTGGKETQYF
once TRBD2 TRBJ2-3 TRBV5-1 TGCGCCAGCAGCTTGGAATCTAGCGGGAGGGATACGCAGTATTTT CASSLESSGRDTQYF
. . TRBJ1-6 TRBV7-9 TGTGCCAGCAGCTTAGCAGTAGGGAGCTATAATTCACCCCTCCACTTT CASSLAVGSYNSPLHF
. TRBD1 TRBJ2-3 TRBV11-1 TGTGCCAGCAGCTTCCAGGGGGGCACAGATACGCAGTATTTT CASSFQGGTDTQYF
. . TRBJ2-7 TRBV27 TGTGCCAGCGGGCTTAATCTCCCCTACGAGCAGTACTTC CASGLNLPYEQYF
. . TRBJ1-5 TRBV19 TGTGCCAGCGGACCTTCGGGGAATCAGCCCCAGCATTTT CASGPSGNQPQHF